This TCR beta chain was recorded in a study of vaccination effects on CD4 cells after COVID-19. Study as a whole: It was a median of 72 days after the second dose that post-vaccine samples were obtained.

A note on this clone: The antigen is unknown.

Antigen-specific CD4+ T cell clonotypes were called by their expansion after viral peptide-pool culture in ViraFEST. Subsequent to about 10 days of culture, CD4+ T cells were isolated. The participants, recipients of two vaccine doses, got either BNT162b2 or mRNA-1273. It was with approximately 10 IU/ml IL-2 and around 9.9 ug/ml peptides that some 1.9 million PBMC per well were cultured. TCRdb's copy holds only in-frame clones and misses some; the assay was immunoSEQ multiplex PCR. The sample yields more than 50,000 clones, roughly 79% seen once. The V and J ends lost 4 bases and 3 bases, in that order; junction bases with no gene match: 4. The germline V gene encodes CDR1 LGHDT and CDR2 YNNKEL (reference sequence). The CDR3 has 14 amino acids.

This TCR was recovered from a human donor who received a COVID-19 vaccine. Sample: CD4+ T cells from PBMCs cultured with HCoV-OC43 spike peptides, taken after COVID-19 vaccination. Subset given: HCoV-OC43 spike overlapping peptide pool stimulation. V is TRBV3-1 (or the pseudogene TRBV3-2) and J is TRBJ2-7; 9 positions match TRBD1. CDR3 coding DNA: TGTGCCAGCAGCCGCGGGACAGGGAACTACGAGCAGTACGTC. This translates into CASSRGTGNYEQYV.